This T cell receptor beta chain originates from a study of post-analysis software for immune sequencing data. As for the study in general: Disease trajectories encompassed relapsing-remitting, secondary progressive and progressive-relapsing multiple sclerosis.

Points from the study as a whole: TRBV segments more frequent in patients than in controls numbered about 5 and included TRBV5-6, TRBV5-1 and TRBV20-1. For normalized Chao1 diversity, multiple sclerosis patients scored significantly lower than controls did.

The CDR3 contains 14 residues. CDR1 and CDR2 (germline): SQVTM, ANQGSEA. Trimming cost V 5 bases and J 6 bases; bases outside gene matches: 6. A word on this clonotype: The antigen remains unidentified.

Incorporated into the TCR beta cDNA libraries were unique molecular identifiers, which served to reduce PCR and sequencing biases. Input of roughly 0.85 to 11 million T cells yielded 550,000 or so cDNA molecules. TCRdb re-analysed the PCR reads in MiXCR, keeping a single row per CDR3 protein. The profile covers 800,000 to 950,000 distinct CDR3 sequences, with 53% appearing a single time and 4.6% taken by the ten largest. The chain is built from TRBV29-1 and TRBJ2-3, with 12 bases lining up with TRBD2. The TCR comes from a girl aged 5 to 17 with multiple sclerosis. Material for sequencing was blood. CDR3 sequence (DNA): TGCAGCGTTCTGACTAGCGGGAGAATGGATACGCAGTATTTT. Amino acid sequence: CSVLTSGRMDTQYF.